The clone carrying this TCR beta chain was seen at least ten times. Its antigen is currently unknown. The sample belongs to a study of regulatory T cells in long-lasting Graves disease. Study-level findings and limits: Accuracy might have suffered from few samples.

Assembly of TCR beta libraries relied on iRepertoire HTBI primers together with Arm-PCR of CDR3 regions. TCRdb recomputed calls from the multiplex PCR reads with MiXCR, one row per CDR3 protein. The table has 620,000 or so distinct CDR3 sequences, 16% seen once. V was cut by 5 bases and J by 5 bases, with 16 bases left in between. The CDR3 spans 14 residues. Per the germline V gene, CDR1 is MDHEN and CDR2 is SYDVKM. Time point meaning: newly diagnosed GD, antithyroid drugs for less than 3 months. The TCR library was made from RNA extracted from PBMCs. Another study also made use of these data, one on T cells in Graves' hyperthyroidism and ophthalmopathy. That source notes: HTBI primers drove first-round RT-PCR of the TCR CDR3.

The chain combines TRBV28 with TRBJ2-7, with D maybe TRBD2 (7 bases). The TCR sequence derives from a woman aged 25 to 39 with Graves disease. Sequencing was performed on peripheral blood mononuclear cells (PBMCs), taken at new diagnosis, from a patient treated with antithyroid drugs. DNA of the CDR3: TGTGCCAGCAGTAGGGTCGGGGGGCGAGACGAGCAGTACTTC. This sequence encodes CASSRVGGRDEQYF.